In its sample, the clone carrying this T cell receptor (beta chain) was seen a few times. The antigen is unknown. The data stem from a study of cytomegalovirus exposure and HLA in healthy donors. Study-level results: Several of the most significant clusters appeared, in a later analysis, to be linked to common viral pathogens.

The CDR3 contains 15 residues. CDR1 is SEHNR and CDR2 is FQNEAQ in the germline V gene (reference sequence). The V and J ends lost 7 bases and 1 base respectively, with 16 bases between them. The primer mix had 60 Vbeta and 13 Jbeta primers. Clones were read by immunoSEQ multiplex PCR, and TCRdb kept only the in-frame ones, dropping some. The sample has about 120,000 clones, roughly 9.9% seen once. Sequenced input: PBMCs. The chain employs TRBV7-9 and TRBJ1-1; D is ambiguous. The sequence was collected from a man aged 30-40 years in good health and CMV-seronegative. Here the CDR3 reads CASTPREGGNTEAFF. In nucleotides, the CDR3 is TGTGCCAGCACCCCACGAGAGGGAGGGAACACTGAAGCTTTCTTT.